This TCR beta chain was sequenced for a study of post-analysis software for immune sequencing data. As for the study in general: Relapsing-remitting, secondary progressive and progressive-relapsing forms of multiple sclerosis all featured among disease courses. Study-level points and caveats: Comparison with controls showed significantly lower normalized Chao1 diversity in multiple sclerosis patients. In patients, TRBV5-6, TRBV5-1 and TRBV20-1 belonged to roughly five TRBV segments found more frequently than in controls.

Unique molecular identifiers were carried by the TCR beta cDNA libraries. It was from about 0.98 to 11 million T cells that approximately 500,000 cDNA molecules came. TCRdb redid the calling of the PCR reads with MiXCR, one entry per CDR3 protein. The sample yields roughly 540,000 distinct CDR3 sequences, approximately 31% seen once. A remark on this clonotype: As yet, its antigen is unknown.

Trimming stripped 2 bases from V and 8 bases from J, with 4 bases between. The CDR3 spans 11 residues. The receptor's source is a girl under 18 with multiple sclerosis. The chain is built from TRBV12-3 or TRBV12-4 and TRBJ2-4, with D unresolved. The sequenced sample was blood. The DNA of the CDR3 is TGTGCCAGCAGTTTATTGGACATTCAGTACTTC. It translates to CASSLLDIQYF.